The clone carrying this T cell receptor beta chain was observed a few times. This record belongs to a study of blood T cells in healthy people across ages. CDR1 and CDR2 from the germline V gene are LGHDT and YNNKEL (reference sequence). The ends lost 0 bases at V and 3 bases at J; junction bases unmatched: 5. This CDR3 has 16 amino acids. With a J-beta primer mix and a sample-barcoded 5' primer, a second PCR ran about 7 to 12 cycles. TCRdb ran MiXCR on the 5' RACE reads and lists one entry per CDR3 protein. Of roughly 800,000 distinct CDR3 sequences listed, roughly 64% are singletons. The specimen sequenced was blood. The sequence came from a man aged 25-45 years in good health. The chain couples TRBV3-1 to TRBJ2-1; 7 positions agree with TRBD2. The CDR3 sequence: CASSQDGGVVYNEQFF. DNA of the CDR3: TGTGCCAGCAGCCAAGATGGGGGGGTCGTCTACAATGAGCAGTTCTTC.